What follows is one T cell receptor (beta chain) and its context. The data originate from a study of blood T cell repertoires in COVID-19. Trimming left V 6 bases short and J 5 bases short, with 13 bases between. This CDR3 comprises 13 residues. Donors were grouped by their self-reported clinical history. The table came from immunoSEQ multiplex PCR; TCRdb's copy has only in-frame clones and leaves some out. Here the sample spans approximately 260,000 clones, approximately 89% being singletons. Sequencing was performed on PBMCs or T cells enriched from blood (not recorded which). The receptor comes from a woman aged 55-70 years who had recovered from COVID-19. This chain uses TRBV12-3 or TRBV12-4 with TRBJ1-1, with D possibly matching TRBD1 (5 bases). The CDR3 spells CASSALRGTEAFF. In DNA form, the CDR3 reads TGTGCCAGCAGCGCGCTCCGGGGGACTGAAGCTTTCTTT.